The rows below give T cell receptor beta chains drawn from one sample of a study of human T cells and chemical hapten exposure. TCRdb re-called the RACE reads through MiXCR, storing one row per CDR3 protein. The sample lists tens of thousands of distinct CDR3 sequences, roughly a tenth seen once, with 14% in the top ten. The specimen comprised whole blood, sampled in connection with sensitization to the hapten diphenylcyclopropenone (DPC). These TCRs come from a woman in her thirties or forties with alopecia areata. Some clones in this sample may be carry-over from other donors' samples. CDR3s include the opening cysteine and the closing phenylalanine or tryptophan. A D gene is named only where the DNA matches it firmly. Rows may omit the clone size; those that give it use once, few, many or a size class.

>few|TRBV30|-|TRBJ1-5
CAWSPGPSNQPQHF
TGTGCCTGGAGTCCTGGCCCTAGCAATCAGCCCCAGCATTTT
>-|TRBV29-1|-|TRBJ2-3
CSVRDTTDTQYF
TGCAGCGTTAGGGACACCACAGATACGCAGTATTTT
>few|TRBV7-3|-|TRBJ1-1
CASSLRPGTNTEAFF
TGTGCCAGCAGCTTAAGGCCAGGGACGAACACTGAAGCTTTCTTT
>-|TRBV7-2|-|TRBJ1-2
CASSLLYYGYTF
TGTGCCAGCAGCCTCCTTTACTATGGCTACACCTTC
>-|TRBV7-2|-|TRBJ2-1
CASRFGQTNEQFF
TGTGCCAGCAGATTTGGACAGACCAATGAGCAGTTCTTC
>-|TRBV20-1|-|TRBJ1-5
CSAREHLKSNQPQHF
TGCAGTGCTAGAGAGCACTTGAAAAGCAATCAGCCCCAGCATTTT
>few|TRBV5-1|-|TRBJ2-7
CASSPASGRDYEQYF
TGCGCCAGCAGCCCAGCCTCGGGACGCGACTACGAGCAGTACTTC
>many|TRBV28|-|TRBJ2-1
CASLEDSSYNEQFF
TGTGCCAGCCTAGAGGACAGCTCCTACAATGAGCAGTTCTTC
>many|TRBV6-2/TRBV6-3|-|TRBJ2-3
CASSLRQEADTQYF
TGTGCCAGCAGTTTACGGCAGGAGGCGGATACGCAGTATTTT
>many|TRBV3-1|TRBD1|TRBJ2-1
CASSRSRDRAYNEQFF
TGTGCCAGCAGCCGAAGCCGGGACAGGGCCTACAATGAGCAGTTCTTC
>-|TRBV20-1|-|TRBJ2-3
CSALSGAGTDTQYF
TGCAGTGCTCTTTCAGGGGCTGGCACAGATACGCAGTATTTT
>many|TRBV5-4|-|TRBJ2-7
CASSVTGPLYEQYF
TGTGCCAGCAGCGTAACAGGGCCCCTCTACGAGCAGTACTTC
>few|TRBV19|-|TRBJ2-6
CASSRTSSRSGANVLTF
TGTGCCAGTAGTAGGACATCCTCCCGCTCTGGGGCCAACGTCCTGACTTTC
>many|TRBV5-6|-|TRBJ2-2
CASSTALGRTGELFF
TGTGCCAGCAGCACTGCCCTGGGTCGCACCGGGGAGCTGTTTTTT
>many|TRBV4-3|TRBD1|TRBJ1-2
CASSQELQGAYGYTF
TGCGCCAGCAGCCAAGAATTGCAGGGGGCGTATGGCTACACCTTC
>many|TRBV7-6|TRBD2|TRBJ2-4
CASSPRGRVRLAKNIQYF
TGTGCCAGCAGCCCCCGCGGGAGGGTTCGGCTAGCCAAAAACATTCAGTACTTC
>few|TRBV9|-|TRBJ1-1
CASSGGTADTEAFF
TGTGCCAGCAGCGGCGGGACGGCGGACACTGAAGCTTTCTTT